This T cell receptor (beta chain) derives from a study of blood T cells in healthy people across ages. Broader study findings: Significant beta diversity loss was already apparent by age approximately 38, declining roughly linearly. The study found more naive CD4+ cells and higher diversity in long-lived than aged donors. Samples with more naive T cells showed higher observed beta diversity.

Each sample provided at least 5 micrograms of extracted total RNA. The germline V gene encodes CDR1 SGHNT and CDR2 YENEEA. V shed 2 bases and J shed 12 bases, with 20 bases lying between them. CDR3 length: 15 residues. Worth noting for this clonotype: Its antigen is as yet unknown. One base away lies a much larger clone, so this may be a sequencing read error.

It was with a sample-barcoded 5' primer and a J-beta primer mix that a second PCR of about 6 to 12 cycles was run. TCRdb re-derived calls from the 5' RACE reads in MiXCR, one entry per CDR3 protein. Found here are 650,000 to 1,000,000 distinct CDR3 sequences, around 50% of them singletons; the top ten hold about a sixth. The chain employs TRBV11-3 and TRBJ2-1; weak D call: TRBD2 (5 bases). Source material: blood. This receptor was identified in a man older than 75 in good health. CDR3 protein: CASSLQTPQAGVQFF. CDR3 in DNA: TGTGCCAGCAGCTTACAAACGCCCCAGGCGGGTGTGCAGTTCTTC.